One and the same sample provided the 12 T cell receptor beta chains below, sequenced in a study of CD8 T cells in Susac syndrome. Random hexamers primed reverse transcription of about 0.45 to 1 ug RNA. In TCRdb, the immunoSEQ multiplex PCR reads were re-called with MiXCR into one record per CDR3 protein. The top ten clones hold over 0.05% of a sample with around 280,000 distinct CDR3 sequences, around 90% of them seen once. The specimen sequenced was CD4+ T cells from PBMCs. All receptors derive from a human donor with multiple sclerosis.

The genes are TRBV4-1 and TRBJ2-1; 11 nucleotides agree with TRBD2. Trimming removed 1 base from V and 0 bases from J; junction bases left unmatched: 8. The germline CDR1 and CDR2 sequences are MGHRA and YSYEKL. CDR3 size: 19 residues. The CDR3 reads CASSQAPTSGKFSYNEQFF. In DNA form, the CDR3 reads TGCGCCAGCAGCCAAGCCCCGACTAGCGGGAAGTTCTCCTACAATGAGCAGTTCTTC.

The chain has TRBV30 and TRBJ1-1; the match to TRBD1 covers 9 bases. The CDR3 covers 13 residues. V lost 5 bases and J lost 4; bases outside the gene matches: 5. From germline, CDR1 is GTSNPN and CDR2 SVGIG (reference sequence). The CDR3 bases are TGTGCCTGGGGGACAGGGTTGGGCACTGAAGCTTTCTTT. As protein: CAWGTGLGTEAFF.

The chain has TRBV5-1 and TRBJ2-7; D possibly uses TRBD1 or TRBD2 (5 bases each). Trimming took 2 bases from V and 4 from J, leaving 10 bases between them. The CDR3 covers 13 residues. CDR1 is SGHRS and CDR2 is YFSETQ in the germline V gene. The CDR3 sequence: CASSFEGQYEQYF. CDR3 nucleotides: TGCGCCAGCAGCTTCGAGGGGCAGTACGAGCAGTACTTC.

The genes are TRBV5-1 and TRBJ2-7; D gene uncertain. The ends were cut back, 2 bases at V and 6 bases at J, with 18 bases in the middle. The CDR3 has 15 amino acids. Germline V gene sequence: CDR1 SGHRS, CDR2 YFSETQ. The CDR3 sequence is CASSFSLSSPSEQYF. The CDR3 DNA sequence: TGCGCCAGCAGCTTTTCCTTAAGCTCCCCAAGCGAGCAGTACTTC.

The chain employs TRBV29-1 and TRBJ2-7; tentatively, D is TRBD1 (5 bases). The CDR3 has 14 residues. V was trimmed by 5 bases and J by 2 bases, leaving 16 bases between them. The V gene's germline CDR1 is SQVTM and CDR2 ANQGSEA. The CDR3 reads CSVRDSPLTYEQYF. The CDR3 DNA reads as TGCAGCGTTCGTGACAGTCCGCTAACCTACGAGCAGTACTTC.

The rearrangement links TRBV12-3 or TRBV12-4 to TRBJ1-6; TRBD1 matches at 8 bases. Trimming cost V 5 bases and J 9 bases; bases outside gene matches: 6. The CDR3 runs 14 residues. The CDR3 nucleotides read TGTGCCAGCAGTGCGGACAGGGCAGGTTCACCCCTCCACTTT. Its translation: CASSADRAGSPLHF.

This clonotype was detected once. This chain links TRBV30 with TRBJ1-4, with D maybe TRBD1 (5 bases). The V and J ends lost 0 bases and 8 bases respectively, with 7 bases between them. Germline assignment: CDR1 GTSNPN and CDR2 SVGIG (reference sequence). The CDR3 is 12 residues long. Written as DNA, the CDR3 is TGTGCCTGGAGTGTAGACAGAGAAAAACTGTTTTTT. This codes for CAWSVDREKLFF.

The chain employs TRBV12-3 or TRBV12-4 and TRBJ1-4; D is unresolved. V was cut by 7 bases and J by 11 bases, with 11 bases left in between. This CDR3 region has 11 residues. DNA for the CDR3: TGTGCCAGCACCCTAGGGAGGAAACTGTTTTTT. It encodes CASTLGRKLFF.

The rearrangement uses TRBV18 and TRBJ2-3, with 8 bases identical to TRBD2. Looked up from germline, CDR1 is KGHSH and CDR2 is LQKENI. J gave up 5 bases and V 3 bases, and 1 base lay outside the gene matches. The CDR3 is made up of 13 amino acids. The chain's CDR3 is CASSPGLEDTQYF. The CDR3 nucleotides read TGTGCCAGCTCACCGGGACTAGAAGATACGCAGTATTTT.

This rearrangement joins TRBV12-5 to TRBJ2-2; D not certain. The CDR3 spans 14 residues. Germline assignment: CDR1 LGHNT and CDR2 FRNRAP. V gave up 7 bases and J gave up 5 bases, with 14 bases separating them. CDR3 amino acids: CASVGPGETGELFF. As DNA, the CDR3 is TGTGCTAGTGTTGGACCTGGGGAAACCGGGGAGCTGTTTTTT.

DNA of the CDR3: TGTGCCAGCATGCCCCTTTCGGGCGGGAGTTTTGATGAGCAGTTCTTC. This gives the protein CASMPLSGGSFDEQFF. The J gene is TRBJ2-1, the V gene TRBV6-4; 7 bases are a match to TRBD2. V gave up 7 bases and J gave up 8 bases; unmatched junction bases: 17. This CDR3 region has 16 residues. Germline lookup yields CDR1 MRHNA and CDR2 SNTAGT.

The V gene is TRBV7-2, the J gene TRBJ2-3; tentative D call: TRBD2 (6 bases). Looked up from germline, CDR1 is SGHTA and CDR2 is FQGNSA. This CDR3 has 14 residues. Trimming shortened V by 5 bases and J by 7 bases, and 16 bases separated the two germline ends. In DNA form, the CDR3 reads TGTGCCAGCAGCCTGACCGGGACTCACTATACGCAGTATTTT. Protein sequence: CASSLTGTHYTQYF.